This TCR beta chain was recorded in a study of blood T cell repertoires in COVID-19 (dated by TCRdb to 2018 to 2020). For the wider study: The collaborator samples originated in the United States, Italy and Spain and spanned the acute and convalescent phases of COVID-19. The material from the prospective study consisted of cDNA or gDNA derived from T cells, B-cell-depleted T cells, or PBMCs. Deeply sampled blood TCRbeta repertoires from subjects exposed to, actively infected with, or recovered from COVID-19 were included in the dataset. A freely available public database, intended as a resource for researchers studying the immune response to SARS-CoV-2, is where the repertoires were released. The samples were drawn from the first 160 participants of the ongoing ImmuneRACE study and from 1,254 subjects provided by 6 global collaborators. Sample metadata almost always included a de-identified subject ID, COVID-19 status, age in years and sex. Where HLA class I and class II types were available, the types were taken from metadata supplied by the sample provider, not from assay-based typing.

Broader findings and caveats from the paper: Clinical and demographic metadata were provided uncurated, with the amount varying by source and participant.

About this clone itself: The target of this receptor is not known. Base qualities were left out, and no much larger clone turns up one base away.

In Seattle, one collaborating source enrolled patients while the infection was active and tracked those patients longitudinally over the course of disease. Each collaborating institution followed its own protocols to collect whole blood in K2EDTA tubes. For TCRbeta analysis, collaborators shipped samples as frozen whole blood, isolated PBMCs, or DNA extracted from either of those sample types. The immunoSEQ Assay, a bias-controlled multiplex PCR, was used to amplify TCRbeta CDR3 regions from genomic DNA. As for the original processing: The number of nucleated cells in each sample was estimated by amplification of reference gene primers within the assay. Sequence reads were collapsed and filtered to measure the absolute abundance of every unique TCRbeta CDR3 rearrangement. Productive Simpson clonality was computed per sample as the square root of Simpson's diversity index over productive rearrangements. Sourced from immuneACCESS, this table was stored by TCRdb with only in-frame sequences that have V and J called. A share of the clones is absent; for the studies checked, an unresolved V gene accounts for under half, and the remainder has no known explanation. V, J and clone size reflect that table, while D and trimming were determined from the DNA. The sample profile shows 130,000 to 150,000 clones; approximately 85% of them were found once. In total, the top ten clones hold around 8% of the sample.

The sequenced material came from peripheral blood. This TCR came from a woman in her sixties with COVID-19, enrolled during active disease.

The nucleotides are TGTGCCAGCAGCATGACAGGGGGCAAGCTGACGGCCGGGGAGCTGTTTTTT. Protein translation: CASSMTGGKLTAGELFF. This chain is built from TRBV7-8 and TRBJ2-2, with TRBD1 matching 10 junction bases. The CDR3 sequence holds 17 residues, the cysteine and phenylalanine included. Only CDR3 DNA is held: 51 bases, read in frame from base 1. V is pruned by 5 bases and J by 6 bases, leaving 12 bases of the junction without a gene match. The germline V gene provides CDR1 SGHVS and CDR2 FQNEAQ.